Listed below are T cell receptor beta chains from one sample, sequenced in a study of blood T cell repertoires in COVID-19. Generated by immunoSEQ multiplex PCR, the TCRdb table keeps only in-frame clones and is missing some. This sample has under 150,000 clones, with 85% to 90% found just once. Sequencing used peripheral blood. The receptors stem from a woman in her sixties or seventies with active COVID-19. CDR3s include the opening cysteine and the closing phenylalanine or tryptophan. The order of the fields is V gene, D gene, clone size, J gene, CDR3 DNA, CDR3 protein. D genes are given only for firm matches. Some rows mark clone size as missing; the rest say once, few, many or name a class of expanded clone.

>TRBV19|.|.|TRBJ1-1
TGTGCCAGTAGTATAATAAGAGGTGGCACTGAAGCTTTCTTT
CASSIIRGGTEAFF
>TRBV30|.|.|TRBJ1-6
TGTGCCTGGAAGGGGCCGATGGTGACTTCACCCCTCCACTTT
CAWKGPMVTSPLHF
>TRBV21-1|.|.|TRBJ1-2
TGTGCCAGCAGCAAAGTTCACCGACAGGACGGCTACACCTTC
CASSKVHRQDGYTF
>TRBV10-3|.|.|TRBJ1-1
TGTGCCATCAGTACAGGGAGGGACACTGAAGCTTTCTTT
CAISTGRDTEAFF
>TRBV5-1|TRBD1|few|TRBJ1-6
TGCGCCAGCAGCTTACAGGGGGCAGAGGGGTCACCCCTCCACTTT
CASSLQGAEGSPLHF
>TRBV3-1/TRBV3-2|TRBD1|.|TRBJ2-7
TGTGCCAGCAGCCAACCACGGGACAGGGGGCGGTACGAGCAGTACTTC
CASSQPRDRGRYEQYF
>TRBV19|TRBD2|.|TRBJ2-1
TGTGCCAGTAGTACTCTAGCGGGAGGGGGCAATGAGCAGTTCTTC
CASSTLAGGGNEQFF
>TRBV14|.|.|TRBJ2-2
TGTGCCAGCAGCCTGCAGCGGGCGAACACCGGGGAGCTGTTTTTT
CASSLQRANTGELFF
>TRBV28|TRBD2|.|TRBJ2-7
TGTGCCAGCTACAGCGGGAACTCCTACGAGCAGTACTTC
CASYSGNSYEQYF
>TRBV29-1|.|.|TRBJ1-2
TGCAGCGTTGAAGATAGGAGGAAAGGGAACTATGGCTACACCTTC
CSVEDRRKGNYGYTF
>TRBV19|TRBD2|.|TRBJ2-1
TGTGCCACCCAGGGACTAGCGGGATTGAATGAGCAGTTCTTC
CATQGLAGLNEQFF
>TRBV2|.|.|TRBJ2-5
TGTGCCAGCAGTGTGGCCACGGGTCTAGGAGAGACCCAGTACTTC
CASSVATGLGETQYF
>TRBV6-1|.|.|TRBJ1-5
TGTGCCAGCAGTGAAGGGGATCGGGGTTTGCAGCCCCAGCATTTT
CASSEGDRGLQPQHF
>TRBV9|TRBD1|.|TRBJ1-1
TGTGCCAGCAGCGTAGGACAGGGTGGAACTGAAGCTTTCTTT
CASSVGQGGTEAFF
>TRBV28|TRBD1|.|TRBJ2-7
TGTGCCACTACAATTCCGGGACAGCCTTGGAACGAGCAGTACTTC
CATTIPGQPWNEQYF
>TRBV6-2/TRBV6-3|.|once|TRBJ2-7
TGTGCCAGCAGTTACTCGAGGGACTCAACAACCTACGAGCAGTACTTC
CASSYSRDSTTYEQYF
>TRBV28|TRBD2|.|TRBJ2-1
TGTGCCAGCAGCCAACTAGCGGGAGGAAATGAGCAGTTCTTC
CASSQLAGGNEQFF
>TRBV28|.|.|TRBJ2-7
TGTGCCAGCAGTTCCGTTAGGAGCTCCTACGAGCAGTACTTC
CASSSVRSSYEQYF
>TRBV6-2/TRBV6-3|TRBD1|.|TRBJ1-5
TGTGCCAGCAGCGACAGGGGCGAACAGCCCCAGCATTTT
CASSDRGEQPQHF
>TRBV7-9|TRBD1|.|TRBJ1-2
TGTGCCAGCAGCCCGGACAGGCCTCCTAACTATGGCTACACCTTC
CASSPDRPPNYGYTF
>TRBV7-9|.|.|TRBJ1-2
TGTGCCAGCAGCTCGGCCGGGGGTAATGGCTACACCTTC
CASSSAGGNGYTF
>TRBV20-1|.|once|TRBJ2-1
TGCAGGGCCAATTGGAATGAGCAGTTCTTC
CRANWNEQFF
>TRBV5-8|TRBD1|.|TRBJ2-7
TGTGCCAGCAGCTTGTACGGGACAGGGGGCTACGAGCAGTACTTC
CASSLYGTGGYEQYF
>TRBV3-1/TRBV3-2|TRBD2|.|TRBJ2-3
TGTGCCAGCAGCCAAGATCGGAGCTTGGGACTAGCGGGAGGGCCGAGCACAGATACGCAGTATTTT
CASSQDRSLGLAGGPSTDTQYF
>TRBV25-1|.|.|TRBJ1-3
TGTGCCAGCAGTGCAAGTGAGGGTCGAGGAAACACCATATATTTT
CASSASEGRGNTIYF
>TRBV30|.|.|TRBJ2-5
TGTGCCTGGAGTGGGGCCAGGTCTATTCCCAAAGAGACCCAGTACTTC
CAWSGARSIPKETQYF
>TRBV6-2/TRBV6-3|.|.|TRBJ1-2
TGTGCCAGCAGCACTCCCGCTTGGGGGCACCTCTATGGCTACACCTTC
CASSTPAWGHLYGYTF
>TRBV2|.|.|TRBJ2-1
TGTGCCAGCAGAGGAAGCGGGCCGTACAATGAGCAGTTCTTC
CASRGSGPYNEQFF
>TRBV3-1/TRBV3-2|.|.|TRBJ2-3
TGTGCCAGCAGTCAGAAATTCACAGATACGCAGTATTTT
CASSQKFTDTQYF
>TRBV14|TRBD1|.|TRBJ2-7
TGTGCCAGCAGCCAAGATCCAGACAGGGGGCTCTACGAGCAGTACTTC
CASSQDPDRGLYEQYF
>TRBV12-5|TRBD2|.|TRBJ2-7
TGTGCTAGTGGTTCGGGACTAGCGGGAGAGTTGTACTTC
CASGSGLAGELYF
>TRBV4-3|.|.|TRBJ2-1
TGCGCCAGCAGCCACTCCGAACTAGCCGACAATGAGCAGTTCTTC
CASSHSELADNEQFF
>TRBV5-8|TRBD1|.|TRBJ2-3
TGTGCCAGCAGCCTGATGACAGGGGCAGATACGCAGTATTTT
CASSLMTGADTQYF
>TRBV29-1|.|.|TRBJ2-1
TGCAGCGCCCAGGGCAGGGGCGGGGGTGAGCAGTTCTTC
CSAQGRGGGEQFF
>TRBV10-3|TRBD2|.|TRBJ2-7
TGTGCCATCAGCACTAGCGGGAGATCGGTCTACGAGCAGTACTTC
CAISTSGRSVYEQYF
>TRBV28|TRBD1|once|TRBJ1-4
TGTGCCAGCAGCCGGGACAGGGGACTACTGTTTTTT
CASSRDRGLLFF
>TRBV18|.|.|TRBJ2-1
TGTGCCAGCTCACCCCGACTACCCAATGAGCAGTTCTTC
CASSPRLPNEQFF
>TRBV4-2|TRBD2|once|TRBJ2-3
TGTGCCAGCAGCCCAGGACTAGCGGGAGAGGGCGGGCAGTATTTT
CASSPGLAGEGGQYF